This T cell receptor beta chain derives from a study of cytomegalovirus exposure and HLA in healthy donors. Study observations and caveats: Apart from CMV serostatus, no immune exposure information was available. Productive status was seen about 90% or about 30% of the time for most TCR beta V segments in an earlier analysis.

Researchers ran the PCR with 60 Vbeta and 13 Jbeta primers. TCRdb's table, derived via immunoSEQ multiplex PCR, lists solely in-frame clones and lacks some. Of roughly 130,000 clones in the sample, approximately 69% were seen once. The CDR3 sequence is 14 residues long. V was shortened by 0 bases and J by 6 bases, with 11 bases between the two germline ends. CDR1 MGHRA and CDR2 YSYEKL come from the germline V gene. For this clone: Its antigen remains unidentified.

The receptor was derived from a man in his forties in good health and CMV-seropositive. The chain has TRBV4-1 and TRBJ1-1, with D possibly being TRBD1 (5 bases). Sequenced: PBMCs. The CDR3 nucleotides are TGCGCCAGCAGCCAAGATCCGGGGGGTTCTGAAGCTTTCTTT. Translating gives CASSQDPGGSEAFF.